The present TCR beta chain was sequenced within a study of blood T cell repertoires in COVID-19 (dated by TCRdb to about 2020). With regard to the full study: The collaborator samples originated in the United States, Italy and Spain and spanned the acute and convalescent phases of COVID-19. Subjects who had been exposed to COVID-19, were actively infected with it, or had recovered from it provided the deeply sampled blood TCRbeta repertoires that made up the dataset. Nearly every sample came with metadata listing a de-identified subject ID, COVID-19 status, age in years and sex. The repertoires were made available in a free public database intended to serve as a resource for research on the immune response to SARS-CoV-2. The prospective study material was composed of cDNA or gDNA derived from T cells, B-cell-depleted T cells, or PBMCs. Where available, HLA class I and class II types were obtained from metadata supplied by the sample provider rather than from assay-based typing. The samples were drawn from two sources: the first 160 participants of the ongoing ImmuneRACE study, and about 1,300 subjects contributed by 6 global collaborators. General findings and caveats noted by the study authors: Clinical and demographic metadata were provided uncurated, with the amount varying by source and participant.

Collaborating institutions collected whole blood in K2EDTA tubes following their own protocols. For TCRbeta analysis, collaborator samples were shipped as frozen whole blood, as isolated PBMCs, or as DNA extracted from either sample type. TCRbeta CDR3 regions were amplified from genomic DNA using the immunoSEQ Assay, a bias-controlled multiplex PCR. The paper's processing steps were these. Nucleated cell counts per sample were estimated from amplification of reference gene primers within the assay. Sequence reads were collapsed and filtered to measure the absolute abundance of every unique TCRbeta CDR3 rearrangement. Productive Simpson clonality was computed per sample as the square root of Simpson's diversity index over productive rearrangements. As stored in TCRdb, this immuneACCESS dataset retains in-frame rearrangements with V and J assigned. A fraction of the clones does not appear; measured against another copy, unresolved V genes explain less than half of the discrepancy, and the remainder lacks a known reason. V, J and clone size are those of that table, while D and trimming were read from the DNA. Counted in this sample were 100,000 or so clones; more than 90% of them appeared once. Around 5.7% of the sample goes to the ten largest clones.

Cut back by 3 bases and 4 bases, the V and J ends lie 15 bases apart. The CDR3 runs 15 amino acids, cysteine and phenylalanine included. The entry retains the CDR3 DNA only, 45 bases that are in frame from base 1. CDR1 and CDR2 (MDHEN, SYDVKM) derive from the germline V gene. On this clone: It lacks a known antigen. No much larger clonotype is one base removed from it; base qualities were not supplied.

The rearranged segments are TRBV28 and TRBJ1-1; a tentative D match to TRBD1 spans 6 bases. Sequenced input: peripheral blood. This clonotype was obtained from a man between 70 and 80 years old with acute or convalescent COVID-19. The CDR3: CASSFGGRRGTEAFF. The DNA reads TGTGCCAGCAGTTTCGGGGGGCGTAGGGGCACTGAAGCTTTCTTT.